This TCR beta chain is drawn from a study of cytomegalovirus exposure and HLA in healthy donors. About the study: An early release of data contained about 85 million unique TCRs, which came from HLA-typed donors.

In regard to this clone: Its antigen is unknown.

Study results and caveats: The only immune exposure information that was available was CMV serostatus. Highly shared variants forming one cluster were likely a sequencing artifact. There were under 200 TCR beta chains listed as cytomegalovirus-associated.

The PCR used 60 Vbeta and 13 Jbeta primers. TCRdb keeps only in-frame clones here, not all; method: immunoSEQ multiplex PCR. The sample records about 190,000 clones, 80% being singletons. V lost 1 base and J 0 bases, leaving 9 bases between the germline ends. The V gene's germline CDR1 is LNHDA and CDR2 SQIVND (reference sequence). The length of the CDR3 is 15 residues. Sequencing used PBMCs. The source is a boy aged 5-17 years in good health and CMV-seronegative. The V call is TRBV19, the J call TRBJ1-1; unclear D gene. The chain's CDR3 is CASSIGTGLNTEAFF. CDR3 bases: TGTGCCAGTAGTATAGGAACGGGTTTGAACACTGAAGCTTTCTTT.